The rows below give T cell receptor beta chains drawn from one sample of a study of PD-L1 blockade in urothelial cancer. This table comes from immunoSEQ multiplex PCR, and its TCRdb copy is limited to in-frame clones, with some not included. This sample carries around 110,000 clones, around 89% of them seen once, and the ten largest clones take approximately 1.7%. The sample here was PBMCs, taken around atezolizumab (anti-PD-L1) treatment. The receptor set was obtained from a man aged 55 to 70 with urothelial cancer. Both conserved end residues are part of each CDR3. D genes are given only for firm matches. A row's size may be missing; if present it is once, few, many or a size class.

d_gene: TRBD1
v_gene: TRBV7-3
j_gene: TRBJ2-5
abundance: -
CDR3aa: CASSAWDRDSRETQYF
CDR3nt: TGTGCCAGCAGCGCGTGGGACAGGGATTCACGAGAGACCCAGTACTTC

d_gene: TRBD1
v_gene: TRBV7-6
j_gene: TRBJ1-5
abundance: -
CDR3aa: CASSLRRTGENQPQHF
CDR3nt: TGTGCCAGCAGCTTACGCCGGACAGGGGAGAATCAGCCCCAGCATTTT

d_gene: -
v_gene: TRBV5-1
j_gene: TRBJ2-2
abundance: -
CDR3aa: CASSLGQNTGELFF
CDR3nt: TGCGCCAGCAGCTTGGGACAGAACACCGGGGAGCTGTTTTTT

d_gene: -
v_gene: TRBV14
j_gene: TRBJ2-7
abundance: -
CDR3aa: CASSQDRVTAQYF
CDR3nt: TGTGCCAGCAGCCAAGACAGGGTAACGGCGCAGTACTTC

d_gene: TRBD2
v_gene: TRBV28
j_gene: TRBJ2-5
abundance: -
CDR3aa: CASSLGLAGGQETQYF
CDR3nt: TGTGCCAGCAGTTTGGGACTAGCGGGGGGGCAAGAGACCCAGTACTTC

d_gene: TRBD1
v_gene: TRBV5-1
j_gene: TRBJ1-1
abundance: -
CDR3aa: CASSSDRGGTEAFF
CDR3nt: TGCGCCAGCAGCTCCGACAGGGGCGGAACTGAAGCTTTCTTT

d_gene: -
v_gene: TRBV5-1
j_gene: TRBJ1-5
abundance: -
CDR3aa: CASSYDGGSNQPQHF
CDR3nt: TGCGCCAGCAGCTACGACGGAGGGAGCAATCAGCCCCAGCATTTT

d_gene: -
v_gene: TRBV11-2
j_gene: TRBJ2-7
abundance: -
CDR3aa: CASSPSPVSDEQYF
CDR3nt: TGTGCCAGCAGCCCTTCCCCCGTTAGCGACGAGCAGTACTTC

d_gene: -
v_gene: TRBV9
j_gene: TRBJ2-7
abundance: -
CDR3aa: CASSVVPEAYEQYF
CDR3nt: TGTGCCAGCAGCGTAGTACCAGAGGCATACGAGCAGTACTTC

d_gene: TRBD1
v_gene: TRBV27
j_gene: TRBJ1-2
abundance: -
CDR3aa: CASSLNRGLFYGYTF
CDR3nt: TGTGCCAGCAGTTTAAACAGGGGGCTGTTCTATGGCTACACCTTC

d_gene: -
v_gene: TRBV19
j_gene: TRBJ2-7
abundance: -
CDR3aa: CASFGTPKKNEQYF
CDR3nt: TGTGCCAGTTTCGGGACACCTAAAAAGAACGAGCAGTACTTC

d_gene: TRBD1
v_gene: TRBV19
j_gene: TRBJ2-1
abundance: -
CDR3aa: CASRDSTGGYNEQFF
CDR3nt: TGTGCCAGTAGAGATTCGACAGGGGGCTACAATGAGCAGTTCTTC

d_gene: -
v_gene: TRBV11-2
j_gene: TRBJ2-2
abundance: -
CDR3aa: CASSSTLRGTGELFF
CDR3nt: TGTGCCAGCAGCTCCACCCTGCGCGGCACCGGGGAGCTGTTTTTT

d_gene: -
v_gene: TRBV28
j_gene: TRBJ1-1
abundance: once
CDR3aa: CASRQALNSMNTEAFF
CDR3nt: TGTGCCAGCCGACAGGCCCTCAACTCAATGAACACTGAAGCTTTCTTT

d_gene: TRBD2
v_gene: TRBV11-2
j_gene: TRBJ2-1
abundance: -
CDR3aa: CASSLALAGVQFF
CDR3nt: TGTGCCAGCAGCTTAGCGCTAGCGGGGGTACAGTTCTTC

d_gene: -
v_gene: TRBV19
j_gene: TRBJ1-5
abundance: -
CDR3aa: CASSKGGNQPQHF
CDR3nt: TGTGCCAGTAGTAAAGGGGGCAATCAGCCCCAGCATTTT

d_gene: -
v_gene: TRBV9
j_gene: TRBJ1-1
abundance: -
CDR3aa: CASSAQGINTEAFF
CDR3nt: TGTGCCAGCAGCGCGCAGGGCATCAACACTGAAGCTTTCTTT

d_gene: TRBD1
v_gene: TRBV28
j_gene: TRBJ1-2
abundance: -
CDR3aa: CASSSGQGYGYTF
CDR3nt: TGTGCCAGCAGTTCGGGACAGGGCTATGGCTACACCTTC

d_gene: -
v_gene: TRBV5-1
j_gene: TRBJ2-3
abundance: -
CDR3aa: CASSLYPFRGEETDTQYF
CDR3nt: TGCGCCAGCAGCTTGTACCCTTTTCGGGGAGAAGAAACAGATACGCAGTATTTT

d_gene: TRBD1
v_gene: TRBV4-3
j_gene: TRBJ2-7
abundance: -
CDR3aa: CASSQGVGQTYEQYF
CDR3nt: TGCGCCAGCAGCCAAGGGGTGGGACAGACCTACGAGCAGTACTTC

d_gene: TRBD1
v_gene: TRBV29-1
j_gene: TRBJ2-7
abundance: -
CDR3aa: CSVAVRGLYEQYF
CDR3nt: TGCAGCGTTGCGGTCAGGGGGCTCTACGAGCAGTACTTC

d_gene: TRBD1
v_gene: TRBV6-1
j_gene: TRBJ2-5
abundance: -
CDR3aa: CASSESRDSQETQYF
CDR3nt: TGTGCCAGCAGTGAATCTCGGGACAGTCAAGAGACCCAGTACTTC

d_gene: -
v_gene: TRBV6-6
j_gene: TRBJ1-2
abundance: -
CDR3aa: CASSSGQRTSYGYTF
CDR3nt: TGTGCCAGCAGTTCTGGACAGAGAACTTCCTATGGCTACACCTTC

d_gene: TRBD1
v_gene: TRBV7-6
j_gene: TRBJ1-2
abundance: -
CDR3aa: CASSLITGGKGNYGYTF
CDR3nt: TGTGCCAGCAGCTTAATAACAGGGGGAAAAGGGAACTATGGCTACACCTTC

d_gene: TRBD2
v_gene: TRBV18
j_gene: TRBJ2-2
abundance: -
CDR3aa: CASSVPGAGAGELFF
CDR3nt: TGTGCCAGCTCTGTCCCCGGCGCGGGGGCCGGGGAGCTGTTTTTT

d_gene: TRBD2
v_gene: TRBV13
j_gene: TRBJ2-2
abundance: -
CDR3aa: CASSLRGLAGGELFF
CDR3nt: TGTGCCAGCAGCTTACGGGGACTAGCGGGAGGGGAGCTGTTTTTT

d_gene: TRBD1
v_gene: TRBV5-6
j_gene: TRBJ2-7
abundance: once
CDR3aa: CASSPDRGREQYF
CDR3nt: TGTGCCAGCAGCCCGGACAGGGGTCGAGAGCAGTACTTC

d_gene: TRBD2
v_gene: TRBV19
j_gene: TRBJ2-7
abundance: -
CDR3aa: CASSIGGGPSSYEQYF
CDR3nt: TGTGCCAGTAGTATCGGCGGGGGGCCCAGCTCCTACGAGCAGTACTTC

d_gene: -
v_gene: TRBV5-1
j_gene: TRBJ1-2
abundance: -
CDR3aa: CASSSEGRGYTF
CDR3nt: TGCGCCAGCAGCTCTGAGGGCCGTGGCTACACCTTC

d_gene: -
v_gene: TRBV6-1
j_gene: TRBJ2-7
abundance: -
CDR3aa: CASSPAGYEQYF
CDR3nt: TGTGCCAGCAGCCCGGCGGGCTACGAGCAGTACTTC

d_gene: -
v_gene: TRBV2
j_gene: TRBJ1-2
abundance: -
CDR3aa: CASNQQGSYGYTF
CDR3nt: TGTGCCAGCAATCAGCAGGGTTCCTATGGCTACACCTTC

d_gene: -
v_gene: TRBV5-1
j_gene: TRBJ2-2
abundance: once
CDR3aa: CASSLAGSSDTGELFF
CDR3nt: TGCGCCAGCAGCTTGGCCGGTTCTAGCGACACCGGGGAGCTGTTTTTT

d_gene: TRBD2
v_gene: TRBV7-3
j_gene: TRBJ2-7
abundance: -
CDR3aa: CASSLMSGGNYEQYF
CDR3nt: TGTGCCAGCAGCTTAATGTCGGGGGGGAACTACGAGCAGTACTTC

d_gene: -
v_gene: TRBV12-5
j_gene: TRBJ2-2
abundance: few
CDR3aa: CASGFGANTGELFF
CDR3nt: TGTGCTAGTGGTTTTGGGGCCAACACCGGGGAGCTGTTTTTT

d_gene: -
v_gene: TRBV14
j_gene: TRBJ2-1
abundance: once
CDR3aa: CASSQVGEQFF
CDR3nt: TGTGCCAGCAGCCAAGTCGGTGAGCAGTTCTTC

d_gene: -
v_gene: TRBV7-9
j_gene: TRBJ2-1
abundance: -
CDR3aa: CASSLPGSTYNEQFF
CDR3nt: TGTGCCAGCAGCTTACCCGGTTCTACCTACAATGAGCAGTTCTTC

d_gene: -
v_gene: TRBV19
j_gene: TRBJ1-2
abundance: -
CDR3aa: CATQTGHYGYTF
CDR3nt: TGTGCCACCCAGACAGGTCACTATGGCTACACCTTC

d_gene: TRBD2
v_gene: TRBV25-1
j_gene: TRBJ2-1
abundance: -
CDR3aa: CASRPEGGGGNEQFF
CDR3nt: TGTGCCAGCCGACCTGAAGGAGGCGGGGGCAATGAGCAGTTCTTC

d_gene: -
v_gene: TRBV27
j_gene: TRBJ1-1
abundance: -
CDR3aa: CASSPQGVTEAFF
CDR3nt: TGTGCCAGCAGTCCCCAGGGTGTCACTGAAGCTTTCTTT